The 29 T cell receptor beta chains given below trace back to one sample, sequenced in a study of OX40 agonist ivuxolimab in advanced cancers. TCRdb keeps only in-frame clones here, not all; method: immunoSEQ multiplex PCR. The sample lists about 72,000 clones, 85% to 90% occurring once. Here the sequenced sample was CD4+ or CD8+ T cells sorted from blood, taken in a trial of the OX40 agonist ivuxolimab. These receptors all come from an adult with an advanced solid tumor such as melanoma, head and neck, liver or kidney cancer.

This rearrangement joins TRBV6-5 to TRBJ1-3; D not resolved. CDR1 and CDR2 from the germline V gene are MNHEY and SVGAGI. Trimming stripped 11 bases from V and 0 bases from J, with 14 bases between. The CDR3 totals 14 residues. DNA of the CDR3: TGTGCCTCCCAGGTCTCCTTCTCTGGAAACACCATATATTTT. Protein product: CASQVSFSGNTIYF.

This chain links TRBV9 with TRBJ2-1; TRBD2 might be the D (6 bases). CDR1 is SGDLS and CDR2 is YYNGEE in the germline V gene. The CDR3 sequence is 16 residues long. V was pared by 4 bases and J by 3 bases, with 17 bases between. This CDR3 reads CASSPGGPGGYNEQFF. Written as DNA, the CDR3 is TGTGCCAGCAGCCCCGGAGGGCCCGGGGGCTACAATGAGCAGTTCTTC. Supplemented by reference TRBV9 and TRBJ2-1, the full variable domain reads DSGVTQTPKHLITATGQRVTLRCSPRSGDLSVYWYQQSLDQGLQFLIQYYNGEERAKGNILERFSAQQFPDLHSELNLSSLELGDSALYFCASSPGGPGGYNEQFFGPGTRLTVL.

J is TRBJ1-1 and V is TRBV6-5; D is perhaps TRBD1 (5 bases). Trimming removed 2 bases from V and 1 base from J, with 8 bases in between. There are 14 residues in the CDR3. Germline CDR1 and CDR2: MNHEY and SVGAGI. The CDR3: CASSYRQGNTEAFF. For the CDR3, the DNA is TGTGCCAGCAGTTACCGGCAGGGGAACACTGAAGCTTTCTTT.

The DNA of the CDR3 is TGTGCCAGCAGTTACGGGAATCAGGGCTACTACGAGCAGTACTTC. As protein: CASSYGNQGYYEQYF. The gene calls are TRBV6-5 and TRBJ2-7, with D possibly matching TRBD1 (5 bases). V gave up 2 bases and J gave up 3 bases, with 14 bases separating them. Germline CDR1 is MNHEY and CDR2 is SVGAGI. The CDR3 extends over 15 amino acids.

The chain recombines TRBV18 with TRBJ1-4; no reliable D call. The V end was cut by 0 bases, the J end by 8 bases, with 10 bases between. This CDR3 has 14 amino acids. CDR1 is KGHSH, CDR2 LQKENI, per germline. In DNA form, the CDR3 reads TGTGCCAGCTCACCACCGAGCAGCGGGGAAAAACTGTTTTTT. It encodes CASSPPSSGEKLFF.

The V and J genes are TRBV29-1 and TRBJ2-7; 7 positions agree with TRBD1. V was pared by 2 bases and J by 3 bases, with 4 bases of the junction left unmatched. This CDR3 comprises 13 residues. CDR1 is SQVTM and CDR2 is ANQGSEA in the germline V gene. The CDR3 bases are TGCAGCGTTGAACCTCCAGGGGGCTACGAGCAGTACTTC. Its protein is CSVEPPGGYEQYF.

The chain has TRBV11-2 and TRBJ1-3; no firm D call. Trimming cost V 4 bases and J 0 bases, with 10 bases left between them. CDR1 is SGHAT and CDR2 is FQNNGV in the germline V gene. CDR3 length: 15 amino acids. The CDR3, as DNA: TGTGCCAGCAGCTCACACACGAGCTCTGGAAACACCATATATTTT. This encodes CASSSHTSSGNTIYF.

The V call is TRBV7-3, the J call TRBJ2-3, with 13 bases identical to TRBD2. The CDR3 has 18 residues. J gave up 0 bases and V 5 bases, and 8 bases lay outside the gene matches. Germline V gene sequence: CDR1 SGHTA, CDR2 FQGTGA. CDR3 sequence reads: CASSAGRLAGGSTDTQYF. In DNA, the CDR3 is TGTGCCAGCAGCGCAGGAAGACTAGCGGGGGGCAGCACAGATACGCAGTATTTT.

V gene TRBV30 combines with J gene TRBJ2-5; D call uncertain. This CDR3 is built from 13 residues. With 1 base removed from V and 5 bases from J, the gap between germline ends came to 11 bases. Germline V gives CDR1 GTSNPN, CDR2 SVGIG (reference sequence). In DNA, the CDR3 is TGTGCCTGGAGTGGAGGATTAAGGGAGACCCAGTACTTC. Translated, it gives CAWSGGLRETQYF. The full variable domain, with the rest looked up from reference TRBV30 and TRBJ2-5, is SQTIHQWPATLVQPVGSPLSLECTVEGTSNPNLYWYRQAAGRGLQLLFYSVGIGQISSEVPQNLSASRPQDRQFILSSKKLLLSDSGFYLCAWSGGLRETQYFGPGTRLLVL.

CDR3 sequence reads: CASSLAGRDSYNEQFF. The CDR3 nucleotides read TGTGCCAGCAGCTTGGCCGGCAGGGACTCCTACAATGAGCAGTTCTTC. The genes are TRBV5-4 and TRBJ2-1; perhaps TRBD1 as D (5 bases). CDR3 length: 16 amino acids. Trimming shortened V by 0 bases and J by 0 bases, and 10 bases separated the two germline ends. Per the germline V gene, CDR1 is SGHNT and CDR2 is YYREEE (reference sequence).

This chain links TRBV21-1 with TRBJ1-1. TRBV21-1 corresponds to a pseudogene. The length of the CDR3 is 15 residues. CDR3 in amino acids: CASSKARRLNTEAFF. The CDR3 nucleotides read TGTGCCAGCAGCAAAGCGAGGCGTCTCAACACTGAAGCTTTCTTT.

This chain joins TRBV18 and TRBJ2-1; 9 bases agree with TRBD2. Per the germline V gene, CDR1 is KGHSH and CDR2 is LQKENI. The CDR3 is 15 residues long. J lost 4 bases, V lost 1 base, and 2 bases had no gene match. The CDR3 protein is CASSPQREAYNEQFF. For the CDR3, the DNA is TGTGCCAGCTCACCACAGCGGGAGGCATACAATGAGCAGTTCTTC.

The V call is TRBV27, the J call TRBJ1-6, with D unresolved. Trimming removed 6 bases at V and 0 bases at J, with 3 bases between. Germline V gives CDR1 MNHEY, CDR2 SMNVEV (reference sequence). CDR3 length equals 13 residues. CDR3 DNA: TGTGCCAGCAGGGACTCCTATAATTCACCCCTCCACTTT. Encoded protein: CASRDSYNSPLHF.

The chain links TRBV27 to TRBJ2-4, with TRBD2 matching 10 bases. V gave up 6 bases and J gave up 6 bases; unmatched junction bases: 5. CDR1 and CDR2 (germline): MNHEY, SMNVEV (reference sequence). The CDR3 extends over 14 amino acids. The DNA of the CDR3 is TGTGCCAGCAGAAGCGGGGGGGCGGTAAACATTCAGTACTTC. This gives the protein CASRSGGAVNIQYF.

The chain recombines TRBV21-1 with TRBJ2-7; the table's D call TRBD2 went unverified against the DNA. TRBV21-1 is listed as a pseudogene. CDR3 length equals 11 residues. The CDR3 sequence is CASSISGEQYF. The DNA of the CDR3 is TGTGCCAGCAGCATCTCCGGCGAGCAGTACTTC.

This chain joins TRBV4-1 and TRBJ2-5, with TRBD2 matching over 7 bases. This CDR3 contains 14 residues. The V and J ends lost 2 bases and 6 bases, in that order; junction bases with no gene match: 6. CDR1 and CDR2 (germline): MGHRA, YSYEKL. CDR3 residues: CASSQSGLLKTQYF. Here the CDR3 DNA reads TGCGCCAGCAGCCAATCGGGACTACTCAAGACCCAGTACTTC.

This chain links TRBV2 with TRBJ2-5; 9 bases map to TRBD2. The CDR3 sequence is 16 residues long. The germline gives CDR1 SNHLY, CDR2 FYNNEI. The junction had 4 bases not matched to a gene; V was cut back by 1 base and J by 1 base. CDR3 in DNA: TGTGCCAGCAGTGAAGAAGGACTAGCGTCCCAAGAGACCCAGTACTTC. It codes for CASSEEGLASQETQYF. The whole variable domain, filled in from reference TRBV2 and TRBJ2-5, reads EPEVTQTPSHQVTQMGQEVILRCVPISNHLYFYWYRQILGQKVEFLVSFYNNEISEKSEIFDDQFSVERPDGSNFTLKIRSTKLEDSAMYFCASSEEGLASQETQYFGPGTRLLVL.

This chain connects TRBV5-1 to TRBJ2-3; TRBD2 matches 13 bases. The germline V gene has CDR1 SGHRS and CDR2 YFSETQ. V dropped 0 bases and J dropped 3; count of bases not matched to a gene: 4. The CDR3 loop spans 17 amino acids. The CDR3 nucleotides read TGCGCCAGCAGCTTGGTCGGGACTAGCGGGGCAACAGATACGCAGTATTTT. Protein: CASSLVGTSGATDTQYF. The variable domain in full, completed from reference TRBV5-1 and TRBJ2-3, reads KAGVTQTPRYLIKTRGQQVTLSCSPISGHRSVSWYQQTPGQGLQFLFEYFSETQRNKGNFPGRFSGRQFSNSRSEMNVSTLELGDSALYLCASSLVGTSGATDTQYFGPGTRLTVL.

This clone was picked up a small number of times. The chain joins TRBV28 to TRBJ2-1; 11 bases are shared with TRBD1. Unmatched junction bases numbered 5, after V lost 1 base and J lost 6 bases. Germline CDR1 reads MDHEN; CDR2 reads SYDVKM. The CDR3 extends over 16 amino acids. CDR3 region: CASSLSGQGAGNEQFF. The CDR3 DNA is TGTGCCAGCAGTTTATCTGGACAGGGGGCGGGCAATGAGCAGTTCTTC.

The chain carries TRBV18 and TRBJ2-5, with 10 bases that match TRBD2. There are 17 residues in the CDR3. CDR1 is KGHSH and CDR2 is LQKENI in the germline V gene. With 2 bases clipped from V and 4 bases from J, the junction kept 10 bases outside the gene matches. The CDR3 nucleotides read TGTGCCAGCTCACCATCTCAACCTAGCGGGAGTGGAGAGACCCAGTACTTC. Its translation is CASSPSQPSGSGETQYF.

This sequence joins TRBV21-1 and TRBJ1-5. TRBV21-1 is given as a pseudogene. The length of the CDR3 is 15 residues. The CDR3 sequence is CASSKRGGRNQPQHF. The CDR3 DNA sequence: TGTGCCAGCAGCAAGCGGGGGGGACGCAATCAGCCCCAGCATTTT.

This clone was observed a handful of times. The CDR3 loop reads CASSVGGSGSYEQYF. The DNA for the CDR3 is TGCGCCAGCAGCGTAGGGGGATCGGGCTCCTACGAGCAGTACTTC. The rearrangement joins TRBV5-1 to TRBJ2-7; a weak D match, TRBD1 (6 bases). The CDR3 covers 15 residues. Trimming shortened V by 4 bases and J by 0 bases, and 14 bases separated the two germline ends. The germline V gene encodes CDR1 SGHRS and CDR2 YFSETQ.

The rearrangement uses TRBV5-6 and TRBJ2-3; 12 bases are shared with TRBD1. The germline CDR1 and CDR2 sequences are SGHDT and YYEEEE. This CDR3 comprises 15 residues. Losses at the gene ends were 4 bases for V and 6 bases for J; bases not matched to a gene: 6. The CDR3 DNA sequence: TGTGCCAGCAGCCCGGGGACAGGGGGCCGGGATACGCAGTATTTT. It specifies CASSPGTGGRDTQYF.

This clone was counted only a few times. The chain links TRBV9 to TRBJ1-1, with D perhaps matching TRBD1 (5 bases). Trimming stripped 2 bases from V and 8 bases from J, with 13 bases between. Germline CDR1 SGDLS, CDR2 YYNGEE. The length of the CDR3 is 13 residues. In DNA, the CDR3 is TGTGCCAGCAGCGTTACCGGGACGGAAGAAGCTTTCTTT. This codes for CASSVTGTEEAFF.

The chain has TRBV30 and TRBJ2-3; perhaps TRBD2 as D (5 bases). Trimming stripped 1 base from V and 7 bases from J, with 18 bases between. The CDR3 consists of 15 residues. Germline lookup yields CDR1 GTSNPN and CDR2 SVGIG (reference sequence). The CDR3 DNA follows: TGTGCCTGGAGTGCCGGCCCCGGGCGGGCTCATACGCAGTATTTT. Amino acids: CAWSAGPGRAHTQYF. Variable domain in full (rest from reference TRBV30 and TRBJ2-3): SQTIHQWPATLVQPVGSPLSLECTVEGTSNPNLYWYRQAAGRGLQLLFYSVGIGQISSEVPQNLSASRPQDRQFILSSKKLLLSDSGFYLCAWSAGPGRAHTQYFGPGTRLTVL.

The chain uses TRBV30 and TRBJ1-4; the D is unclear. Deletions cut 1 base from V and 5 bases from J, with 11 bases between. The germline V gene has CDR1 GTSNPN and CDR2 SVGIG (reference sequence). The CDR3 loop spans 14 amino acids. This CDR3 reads CAWSGVGKNEKLFF. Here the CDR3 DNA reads TGTGCCTGGAGTGGAGTGGGCAAGAATGAAAAACTGTTTTTT.

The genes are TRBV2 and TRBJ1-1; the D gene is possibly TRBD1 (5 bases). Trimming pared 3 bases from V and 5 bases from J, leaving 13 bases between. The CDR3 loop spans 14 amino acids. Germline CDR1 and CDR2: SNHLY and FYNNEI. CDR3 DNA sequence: TGTGCCAGCAGTGATTTCAGGGTTGGAACTGAAGCTTTCTTT. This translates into CASSDFRVGTEAFF.

CDR3 protein: CASSLVRGAAGGPGQYF. The CDR3 nucleotides are TGTGCCAGCAGCTTAGTCCGAGGGGCAGCGGGGGGGCCAGGGCAGTACTTC. The genes are TRBV11-2 and TRBJ2-7; 10 positions agree with TRBD2. The germline V gene has CDR1 SGHAT and CDR2 FQNNGV. The CDR3 is 17 amino acids. V was clipped by 1 base and J by 9 bases; unmatched bases: 15.

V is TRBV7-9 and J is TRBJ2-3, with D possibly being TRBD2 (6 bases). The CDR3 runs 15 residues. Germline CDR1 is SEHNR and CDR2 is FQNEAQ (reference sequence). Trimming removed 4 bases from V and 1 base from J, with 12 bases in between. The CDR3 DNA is TGTGCCAGCAGCTCCGGCGGGGTGGGCACAGATACGCAGTATTTT. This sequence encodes CASSSGGVGTDTQYF.